This T cell receptor (beta chain) was retrieved from a study of tumor-infiltrating lymphocytes in primary liver carcinoma listed by TCRdb under 2017. About the full investigation: The five patients, three men and two women aged 30 to 69 years, had hepatocellular carcinoma (four) or combined HCC and intrahepatic cholangiocarcinoma (one). Each sample produced about 3.5 to 7.13 million productive TCRbeta reads, and read depth showed no significant difference between tissue types. A total of roughly 35 specimens from 5 patients underwent TCRbeta repertoire sequencing, comprising 25 tumor regions, 5 adjacent noncancerous liver tissues and 5 peripheral blood samples. The five patients had tumors staged T1-T3 N0M0, with maximum diameters ranging from roughly 4 to 10 cm. Across five regions of each liver tumor, along with adjacent normal tissue and blood, the study brought together TCRbeta repertoire sequencing, expression microarrays and whole-exome sequencing. Technical replicate repertoires showed high reproducibility, with mean shared-clone rates about 0.86 and correlation coefficients above 0.95. To link TCRbeta repertoire diversity with the local molecular phenotype, the 25 to 30 tumor region samples were profiled using Agilent mRNA microarrays.

Total RNA and DNA were co-extracted without cell sorting from approximately 20-30 mg of bulk tissue using the AllPrep DNA/RNA mini kit. Between November 2015 and early 2016, roughly 5 patients in China with histopathologically diagnosed primary liver carcinoma had their tumors surgically resected. Patients had chronic HBV infection and were treatment-naive at sampling. Five spatially separated regions were sampled from each tumor: the superior, inferior, left-lateral and right-lateral poles, plus the tumor centre. Histological examination found more than 75% viable tumor cells in every tumor sample. Fresh tumor and adjacent tissue pieces were bisected; one half was stored in RNAlater at -80°C, the other sent for histology. A constant-region primer and ProtoScript II reverse transcriptase were used to reverse-transcribe TCRbeta-specific cDNA from around 480 ng total RNA. Construction of the TCRbeta libraries relied on three nested rounds of multiplex PCR, following a slightly modified ARM-PCR procedure. The first two PCR rounds used multiplex TRBV1-TRBV30 forward primers with a Cbeta reverse primer, each for roughly 11 cycles. Sample barcodes and Illumina adapters were added in a final 25-cycle PCR using Deep VentR polymerase. Before sequencing, amplicons of 200-500 bp were gel-purified using a QIAquick gel extraction kit. TCRbeta amplicons were sequenced on an Illumina HiSeq 2500 with 250-bp paired-end reads. As for how the authors treated the data: Reads were quality-trimmed with Trimmomatic v0.33, and paired reads were merged with FLASH v1.2.11 to recover full CDR3 sequences. V, D and J germline segments were assigned to the rearranged TCRbeta sequences using MiGEC v1.2.1b. Clonotype statistics, along with Shannon-Wiener diversity indices, were calculated using VDJtools v1.0.0. Except for diversity analysis, only each sample's 250 most abundant clonotypes were used in subsequent analyses to reduce sampling bias. TCRdb reworked the public reads: Q25 trimming with fastp, MiXCR clone assembly, productive beta chains retained. Entries are consolidated by CDR3 protein sequence, retaining the most common genes and DNA. Here the V and J calls rest on TCRdb's processing, not on the authors' analysis. This sample gives about 99,000 distinct CDR3 sequences in total; more than 60% of them show up just once. In total, the top ten clones hold around 8.8% of the sample.

The cysteine opens and the phenylalanine closes a CDR3 of 16 amino acids. The entry retains the CDR3 DNA only, 48 bases that are in frame from base 1. Trimming removed 6 bases from V and 13 bases from J; the gene matches leave 17 bases unexplained. This clonotype was detected only once. It lacks a known antigen. No per-base quality is available; no much larger clone lies one base away. One read alone makes for weak evidence. The investigation overall reported the following: Bulk unsorted samples precluded comparing CD4+ and CD8+ T cell repertoires. Because only the TCR beta chain was sequenced and unpaired alpha chains were not captured, true repertoire diversity is likely underestimated. Consistent with antigen-driven expansion, pairs of tumor regions showed higher repertoire overlap (mean about 36%) than either tumor-adjacent pairs (about 17%) or tumor-blood pairs (approximately 15%). The study included only 4 to 6 patients, and the authors note findings should be validated in a larger study. Just about 7-25% of top clones turned up in all five regions of a tumor, which suggests spatial heterogeneity among tumor-infiltrating T cells. Compared with blood, tumors had a significantly larger share of the repertoire taken up by the top 250 clones (p = 0.039).

The rearranged segments are TRBV12-3 or TRBV12-4 and TRBJ1-4; a stretch of 10 junction bases matches TRBD1. The receptor's source is a woman aged 60-70 years with primary liver carcinoma and hepatitis B virus infection. Sequencing was done on a sample of liver tumor tissue from sampling region 5. Explained via the paper, the cell subset or site label denotes: tumor region T5, tumor centre. The DNA reads as follows: TGTGCCAGCAGGATCTTACCGGGACAGGGGTTCAGAAGACTGTTTTTT. Its translation is CASRILPGQGFRRLFF.